The clone carrying this T cell receptor beta chain has at least ten counts. The target antigen is unknown. The data stem from a study of T cells in Graves' hyperthyroidism and ophthalmopathy. Study conclusions and caveats: Ophthalmopathy could be told apart from stable hyperthyroidism with a 13 V-J model.

Germline assignment: CDR1 LNHDA and CDR2 SQIVND (reference sequence). The ends were cut back, 7 bases at V and 7 bases at J, with 22 bases in the middle. The CDR3 is 15 residues long. Amplification targeted TCR beta CDR3 regions from RNA transcripts. During a first-round RT-PCR of the TCR CDR3, the HTBI primer set was used. One entry per CDR3 protein results from TCRdb running MiXCR on the multiplex PCR reads. The repertoire holds some 350,000 distinct CDR3 sequences, 12% to 15% seen once, with approximately 35% in the top ten. A patient was excluded if there was uncontrolled infection, other autoimmune disease, pregnancy or lactation.

Sequencing was done on a sample of blood. This TCR was sampled from a woman aged 35 to 49 with Graves' ophthalmopathy. The J gene is TRBJ1-2, the V gene TRBV19; TRBD1 might be the D (5 bases). As DNA, the CDR3 is TGTGCCAGTATGGCCAATTCAGAGGGGACCGGTGGCTACACCTTC. Translated: CASMANSEGTGGYTF. Variable domain in full (rest from reference TRBV19 and TRBJ1-2): DGGITQSPKYLFRKEGQNVTLSCEQNLNHDAMYWYRQDPGQGLRLIYYSQIVNDFQKGDIAEGYSVSREKKESFPLTVTSAQKNPTAFYLCASMANSEGTGGYTFGSGTRLTVV.